The 2 T cell receptor beta chains given below trace back to one sample, sequenced in a study of blood T cells in healthy people across ages (dated by TCRdb to the mid-2010s). Receptors were amplified or captured by 5' RACE. This sample was sequenced with an Illumina HiSeq 2500. A second PCR of roughly 7 to 11 cycles was performed with a sample-barcoded 5' primer and a J-beta primer mix. TCRdb trimmed public reads at Q25 via fastp, called clones via MiXCR and kept in-frame beta chains. Every CDR3 protein is listed once, alongside the most common genes and DNA of its rows. The table for this sample lists 850,000 to 1,300,000 distinct CDR3 sequences; 40% to 50% of them were counted only once. The top ten clonotypes cover over 15% of the sample. Sequencing was done on a sample of blood. Every receptor here comes from a woman between 55 and 75 years old in good health.

The chain links TRBV27 to TRBJ2-5, with TRBD2 identical over 12 bases. The J call may be incorrect, as the DNA end agrees better with TRBJ2-7. Per the germline V gene, CDR1 is MNHEY and CDR2 is SMNVEV (reference sequence). The CDR3 length is 17 residues. CDR3 sequence reads: CASSPRTSGKPTYEQYF. The CDR3 DNA follows: TGTGCCAGCAGTCCAAGGACTAGCGGGAAACCAACCTACGAGCAGTACTTC.

The chain recombines TRBV7-9 with TRBJ2-7, with D perhaps TRBD1 (5 bases). Trimming took 2 bases from V and 0 from J, leaving 17 bases between them. The CDR3 totals 17 residues. Germline CDR1 and CDR2: SEHNR and FQNEAQ (reference sequence). CDR3 residues: CASSLNSGPGFSYEQYF. The CDR3 region has the DNA TGTGCCAGCAGCTTAAATAGTGGGCCAGGGTTCTCCTACGAGCAGTACTTC. The full variable domain, completed using reference TRBV7-9 and TRBJ2-7, is DTGVSQNPRHKITKRGQNVTFRCDPISEHNRLYWYRQTLGQGPEFLTYFQNEAQLEKSRLLSDRFSAERPKGSFSTLEIQRTEQGDSAMYLCASSLNSGPGFSYEQYFGPGTRLTVT.